The 21 T cell receptor beta chains presented below share a single source sample, sequenced in a study of long-term antiretroviral therapy in people with HIV. The libraries were made with immunoSEQ v3.0 at survey level. Here immunoSEQ multiplex PCR was the method, and the copy in TCRdb shows in-frame clones only, minus some. The sample records about 20,000 clones, over 80% being singletons. The sequencing used unsorted PBMCs, collected 1.2 years after starting antiretroviral therapy. Receptors originate from a woman aged 40 to 50 with HIV.

This chain uses TRBV30 with TRBJ2-3; TRBD2 matches at 16 bases. Per germline, CDR1 GTSNPN and CDR2 SVGIG (reference sequence). V was pared by 1 base and J by 5 bases, with 3 bases of the junction left unmatched. The length of the CDR3 is 16 residues. The CDR3 sequence is CAWSAGTSGRVDTQYF. The CDR3 bases are TGTGCCTGGAGTGCTGGGACTAGCGGGAGGGTAGATACGCAGTATTTT.

The V and J genes are TRBV5-1 and TRBJ1-2, with D unclear. The V end was cut by 0 bases, the J end by 8 bases, with 11 bases between. Germline-derived CDR1 and CDR2 are SGHRS and YFSETQ. This CDR3 is 13 amino acids long. In DNA, the CDR3 is TGCGCCAGCAGCTTGGACTTCGGCTACGGCTACACCTTC. This codes for CASSLDFGYGYTF.

The chain carries TRBV28 and TRBJ2-3; the match to TRBD2 covers 11 bases. Germline V CDR1 and CDR2: MDHEN, SYDVKM. With 4 bases clipped from V and 1 base from J, the junction kept 16 bases outside the gene matches. This CDR3 has 20 amino acids. The CDR3: CASSSIWGTSGAVGTDTQYF. The CDR3 region has the DNA TGTGCCAGCAGTTCTATATGGGGGACTAGCGGAGCCGTGGGCACAGATACGCAGTATTTT. Based on the CDR3 plus reference TRBV28 and TRBJ2-3, the full variable domain is DVKVTQSSRYLVKRTGEKVFLECVQDMDHENMFWYRQDPGLGLRLIYFSYDVKMKEKGDIPEGYSVSREKKERFSLILESASTNQTSMYLCASSSIWGTSGAVGTDTQYFGPGTRLTVL.

The chain carries TRBV5-7 and TRBJ1-5, with 10 bases aligning to TRBD1. TRBV5-7 is placed among ORFs of uncertain function. The CDR3 is 17 amino acids. The V gene end was trimmed by 2 bases and the J gene end by 5 bases; junction bases not matched to a gene: 10. In nucleotides, the CDR3 is TGTGCCAGCAGCTTCAGCATCTGGACAGGGGGATATCAGCCCCAGCATTTT. Protein sequence: CASSFSIWTGGYQPQHF.

This clone showed up just a few times. The chain couples TRBV9 to TRBJ1-1; unclear D gene. V was pared by 0 bases and J by 7 bases, with 10 bases between. Germline CDR1 and CDR2: SGDLS and YYNGEE. The CDR3 contains 13 residues. The DNA for the CDR3 is TGTGCCAGCAGCGTAGTGACCGATAGTGAAGCTTTCTTT. Protein product: CASSVVTDSEAFF. Using reference TRBV9 and TRBJ1-1 for the parts outside the CDR3, the full variable domain is DSGVTQTPKHLITATGQRVTLRCSPRSGDLSVYWYQQSLDQGLQFLIQYYNGEERAKGNILERFSAQQFPDLHSELNLSSLELGDSALYFCASSVVTDSEAFFGQGTRLTVV.

The chain couples TRBV4-3 to TRBJ2-1; 11 bases agree with TRBD2. J was trimmed by 2 bases and V by 0 bases; bases with no gene match: 6. The V gene's germline CDR1 is LGHNA and CDR2 YSLEER. CDR3 size: 18 residues. Written as DNA, the CDR3 is TGCGCCAGCAGCCAAGATGCCCCGGGACTAGCGGCCTACAATGAGCAGTTCTTC. Residues: CASSQDAPGLAAYNEQFF.

This chain connects TRBV27 to TRBJ1-1; 10 nucleotides line up with TRBD1. CDR3 length equals 15 residues. CDR1 and CDR2 from the germline V gene are MNHEY and SMNVEV (reference sequence). Germline trimming cut 3 bases from V and 5 bases from J; bases unmatched to any gene: 6. The CDR3 coding sequence is TGTGCCAGCAGTTTTGCTGGACAGGGGGGGACTGAAGCTTTCTTT. Translation: CASSFAGQGGTEAFF.

The table lists this clone with a few counts. The gene calls are TRBV20-1 and TRBJ2-4; D not resolved. Trimming stripped 5 bases from V and 5 bases from J, with 4 bases between. This CDR3 has 10 amino acids. Germline CDR1 reads DFQATT; CDR2 reads SNEGSKA (reference sequence). The CDR3 bases are TGCAGTGCTGCCGAAAACATTCAGTACTTC. Residues: CSAAENIQYF.

The chain has TRBV4-2 and TRBJ1-5, with D tentatively TRBD1 (5 bases). Per the germline V gene, CDR1 is LGHNA and CDR2 is YNFKEQ. The CDR3 is 15 residues long. V shed 4 bases and J shed 8 bases, with 18 bases lying between them. The CDR3 DNA is TGTGCCAGCAGCCCTACGGGCAGGGCCCAAAAGCCCCAGCATTTT. Translating gives CASSPTGRAQKPQHF.

The rearrangement links TRBV28 to TRBJ2-3; D remains unclear. The CDR3 spans 17 residues. CDR1 and CDR2 from the germline V gene are MDHEN and SYDVKM. Trimming removed 1 base from V and 0 bases from J, with 14 bases in between. The CDR3 region is CASSLLAQDPSTDTQYF. The CDR3 DNA reads TGTGCCAGCAGTTTATTGGCGCAGGACCCTAGCACAGATACGCAGTATTTT.

This clone was counted once. The V call is TRBV6-5, the J call TRBJ1-3, with D possibly being TRBD1 (5 bases). CDR3 length: 15 residues. V was pared by 6 bases and J by 0 bases, with 12 bases between. Germline-derived CDR1 and CDR2 are MNHEY and SVGAGI. The CDR3 sequence is CASSLGVNSGNTIYF. In DNA form, the CDR3 reads TGTGCCAGCAGCCTAGGGGTAAACTCTGGAAACACCATATATTTT.

The chain is built from TRBV5-4 and TRBJ1-3, with D unclear. The CDR3 sequence is 13 residues long. Trimming cost V 4 bases and J 5 bases, with 10 bases left between them. Germline V gene data show CDR1 as SGHNT and CDR2 as YYREEE (reference sequence). DNA for the CDR3: TGTGCCAGCAGCCCCCAGGACCGAAACACCATATATTTT. As protein: CASSPQDRNTIYF.

The CDR3 bases are TGTGCCAGCAGCCCGGACGGAAACACCATATATTTT. Its protein product is CASSPDGNTIYF. The chain recombines TRBV7-3 with TRBJ1-3; D remains unclear. The V end was cut by 5 bases, the J end by 4 bases, with 6 bases between. Germline V gene data show CDR1 as SGHTA and CDR2 as FQGTGA. The CDR3 sequence is 12 residues long.

V is TRBV19 and J is TRBJ2-5; TRBD2 matches 8 bases. Germline CDR1 is LNHDA and CDR2 is SQIVND (reference sequence). Germline trimming cut 2 bases from V and 4 bases from J; bases unmatched to any gene: 6. The CDR3 contains 15 residues. The CDR3 reads CASSILSGKGETQYF. The CDR3 nucleotides read TGTGCCAGTAGTATACTTAGCGGGAAAGGAGAGACCCAGTACTTC.

This clone has just one count. The chain is built from TRBV6-1 and TRBJ2-7, with D unclear. The CDR3 loop spans 11 amino acids. V dropped 2 bases and J dropped 3 bases, with 2 bases sitting between them. Germline V lookup: CDR1 MNHNS, CDR2 SASEGT. As DNA, the CDR3 is TGTGCCAGCAGTGAAAACTACGAGCAGTACTTC. This translates into CASSENYEQYF.

Regarding this clone: At one of its ends the junction is not consistent with the germline gene, which may arise from a read error. The rearrangement uses TRBV7-7 and TRBJ2-2; D is ambiguous. Germline-derived CDR1 and CDR2 are SSHAT and FNYEAQ (reference sequence). The length of the CDR3 is 16 residues. CDR3: CASSSGTSPVPGELFF. The CDR3 DNA reads TGTGCTAGCAGCTCAGGAACCTCTCCCGTCCCCGGGGAGCTGTTTTTT.

The gene calls are TRBV19 and TRBJ2-1; either TRBD1 or TRBD2 may supply D (5 bases each). CDR1 LNHDA and CDR2 SQIVND come from the germline V gene (reference sequence). The CDR3 runs to 15 residues. V was shortened by 5 bases and J by 4 bases, with 15 bases between the two germline ends. CDR3 coding DNA: TGTGCCAGTAGTGGGGGTAGCTTGACTTACAATGAGCAGTTCTTC. It is translated as CASSGGSLTYNEQFF.

The chain is built from TRBV28 and TRBJ2-2, with no clear D. V lost 8 bases and J lost 8, with 0 bases in between. In germline, CDR1 is MDHEN, CDR2 SYDVKM. The CDR3 is 8 residues long. In DNA, the CDR3 is TGTGCCAGCGGGGAGCTGTTTTTT. Its translation is CASGELFF.

This rearrangement joins TRBV5-1 to TRBJ2-2; 8 positions agree with TRBD1. Looked up from germline, CDR1 is SGHRS and CDR2 is YFSETQ. Germline trimming cut 4 bases from V and 4 bases from J; bases unmatched to any gene: 3. The CDR3 spans 14 residues. The DNA of the CDR3 is TGCGCCAGCAGCCAAACAGGGGGCACCGGGGAGCTGTTTTTT. It translates to CASSQTGGTGELFF.

The rearrangement uses TRBV15 and TRBJ1-1, with D maybe TRBD1 (5 bases). The CDR3 consists of 14 residues. CDR1 and CDR2 from the germline V gene are LNHNV and YYDKDF (reference sequence). V was cut by 6 bases and J by 3 bases, with 14 bases left in between. CDR3 bases: TGTGCCACCAGGTTTATGGCAGGGTACACTGAAGCTTTCTTT. Amino acid sequence: CATRFMAGYTEAFF.

The chain is built from TRBV7-2 and TRBJ2-7, with D hard to call. Trimming removed 1 base from V and 2 bases from J, with 6 bases in between. Germline assignment: CDR1 SGHTA and CDR2 FQGNSA. The CDR3 is 13 residues long. The CDR3 loop reads CASSLVYAYEQYF. In DNA form, the CDR3 reads TGTGCCAGCAGCTTAGTCTATGCCTACGAGCAGTACTTC.